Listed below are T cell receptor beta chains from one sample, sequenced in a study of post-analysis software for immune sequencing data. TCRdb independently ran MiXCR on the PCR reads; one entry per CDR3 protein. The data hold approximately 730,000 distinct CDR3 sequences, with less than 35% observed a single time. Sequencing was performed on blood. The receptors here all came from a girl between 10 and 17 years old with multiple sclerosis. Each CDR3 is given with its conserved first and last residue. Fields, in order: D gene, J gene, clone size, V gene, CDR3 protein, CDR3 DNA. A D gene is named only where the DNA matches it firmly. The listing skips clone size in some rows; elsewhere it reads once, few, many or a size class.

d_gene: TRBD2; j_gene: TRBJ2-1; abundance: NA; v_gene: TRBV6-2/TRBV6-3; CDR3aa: CASSTPGLARYEQFF; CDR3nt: TGTGCCAGCAGTACACCGGGACTAGCTCGGTATGAGCAGTTCTTC
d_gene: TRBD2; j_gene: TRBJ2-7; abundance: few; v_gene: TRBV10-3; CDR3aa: CAISASGREYEQYF; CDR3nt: TGTGCCATCAGTGCCAGCGGGAGGGAATACGAGCAGTACTTC
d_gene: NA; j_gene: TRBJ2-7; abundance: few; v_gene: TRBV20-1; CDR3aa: CSASSPASVNYEQYF; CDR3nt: TGCAGTGCTAGTAGCCCTGCCTCCGTCAACTACGAGCAGTACTTC
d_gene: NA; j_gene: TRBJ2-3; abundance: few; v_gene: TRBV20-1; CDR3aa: CSAPTRDSTDTQYF; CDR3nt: TGCAGTGCCCCGACGCGCGACAGCACAGATACGCAGTATTTT
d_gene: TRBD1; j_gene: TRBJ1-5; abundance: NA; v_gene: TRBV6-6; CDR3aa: CASRGTGSLDQPRHF; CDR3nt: TGTGCCAGCAGGGGGACAGGGTCCTTGGATCAGCCCCGGCATTTT
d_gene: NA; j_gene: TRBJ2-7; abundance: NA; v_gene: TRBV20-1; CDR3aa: CSARDPAEVNEQYF; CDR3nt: TGCAGTGCTAGAGATCCTGCGGAAGTAAACGAGCAGTACTTC
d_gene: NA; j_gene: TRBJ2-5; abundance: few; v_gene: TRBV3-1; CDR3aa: CASSQLSAETQYF; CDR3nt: TGTGCCAGCAGCCAATTGTCTGCGGAGACCCAGTACTTC
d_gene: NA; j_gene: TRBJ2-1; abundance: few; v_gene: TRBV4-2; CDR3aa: CASSHPELGSEQFF; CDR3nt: TGTGCCAGCAGCCACCCCGAACTAGGCAGTGAGCAGTTCTTC
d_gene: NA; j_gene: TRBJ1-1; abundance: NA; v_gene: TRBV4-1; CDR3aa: CASSLFGENTEAFF; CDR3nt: TGCGCCAGCAGCCTATTTGGGGAAAACACTGAAGCTTTCTTT
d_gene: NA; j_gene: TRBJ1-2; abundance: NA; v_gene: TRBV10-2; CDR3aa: CASSESRREGYTF; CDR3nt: TGCGCCAGCAGCGAATCCCGACGGGAAGGCTACACCTTC
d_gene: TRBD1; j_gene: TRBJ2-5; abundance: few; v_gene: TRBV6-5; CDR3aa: CASSSGTGWETQYF; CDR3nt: TGTGCCAGCAGTTCCGGGACAGGGTGGGAGACCCAGTACTTC
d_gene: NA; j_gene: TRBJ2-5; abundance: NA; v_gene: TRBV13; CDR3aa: CASSHTLEETQYF; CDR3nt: TGTGCCAGCAGCCATACTTTAGAAGAGACCCAGTACTTC
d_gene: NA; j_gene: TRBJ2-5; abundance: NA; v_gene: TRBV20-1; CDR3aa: CSAPGGSQETQYF; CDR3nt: TGCAGTGCCCCCGGAGGGAGCCAAGAGACCCAGTACTTC
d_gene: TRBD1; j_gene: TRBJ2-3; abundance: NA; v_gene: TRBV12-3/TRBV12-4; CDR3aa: CASRRQGASADTQYF; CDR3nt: TGTGCCAGCAGGCGACAGGGGGCGAGCGCAGATACGCAGTATTTT
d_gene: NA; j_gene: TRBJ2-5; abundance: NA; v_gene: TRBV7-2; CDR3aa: CASSLGRVSQGTQYF; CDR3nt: TGTGCCAGCAGCTTAGGAAGAGTCTCGCAAGGGACCCAGTACTTC
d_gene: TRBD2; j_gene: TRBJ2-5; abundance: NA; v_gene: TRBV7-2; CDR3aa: CASSFFSGGRETQYF; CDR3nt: TGTGCCAGCAGCTTCTTCTCGGGGGGTCGGGAGACCCAGTACTTC
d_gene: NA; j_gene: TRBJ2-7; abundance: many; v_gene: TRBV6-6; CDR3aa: CASSPGTRSYEQYF; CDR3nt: TGTGCCAGCAGCCCCGGGACCAGAAGTTACGAGCAGTACTTC
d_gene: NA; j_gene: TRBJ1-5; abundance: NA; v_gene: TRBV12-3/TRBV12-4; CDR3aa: CASSFGGARQPQHF; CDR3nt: TGTGCCAGCAGTTTTGGGGGGGCTCGTCAGCCCCAGCATTTT
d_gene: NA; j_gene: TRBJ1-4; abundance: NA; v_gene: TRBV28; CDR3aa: CASIPLGEANEKLFF; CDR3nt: TGTGCCAGCATCCCCTTGGGAGAGGCTAATGAAAAACTGTTTTTT
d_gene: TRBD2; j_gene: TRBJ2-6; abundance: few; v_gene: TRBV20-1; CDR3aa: CSAAGRGLAGRVSGANVLTF; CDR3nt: TGCAGTGCTGCAGGCCGGGGACTAGCGGGAAGGGTTTCAGGGGCCAACGTCCTGACTTTC
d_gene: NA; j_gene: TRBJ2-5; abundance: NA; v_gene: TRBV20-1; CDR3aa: CSAIVSGAEGETQYF; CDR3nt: TGCAGTGCTATAGTATCGGGGGCAGAGGGAGAGACCCAGTACTTC
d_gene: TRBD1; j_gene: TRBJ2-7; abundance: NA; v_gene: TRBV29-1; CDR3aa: CSVKGQNYEQYF; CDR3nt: TGCAGCGTGAAGGGACAGAACTACGAGCAGTACTTC
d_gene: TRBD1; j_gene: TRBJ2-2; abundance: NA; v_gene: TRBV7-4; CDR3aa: CASSKLRDRGHYTGELFF; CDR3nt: TGTGCCAGCAGCAAACTCCGGGACAGGGGACACTACACCGGGGAGCTGTTTTTT
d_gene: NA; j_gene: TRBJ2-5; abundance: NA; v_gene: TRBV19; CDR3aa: CASRGAFETQYF; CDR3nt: TGTGCCAGTAGGGGGGCCTTCGAGACCCAGTACTTC
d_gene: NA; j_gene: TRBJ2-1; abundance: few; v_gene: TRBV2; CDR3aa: CASSEGAGVYNEQFF; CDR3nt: TGTGCCAGCAGTGAAGGCGCAGGCGTTTACAATGAGCAGTTCTTC
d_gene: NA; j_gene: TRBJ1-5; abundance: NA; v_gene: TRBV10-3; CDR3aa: CAISRDFRGNQPQHF; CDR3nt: TGTGCCATCAGCCGGGACTTTAGAGGGAATCAGCCCCAGCATTTT
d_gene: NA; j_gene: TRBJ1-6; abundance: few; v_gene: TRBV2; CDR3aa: CASNDRYNSPLHF; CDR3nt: TGTGCCAGCAATGACCGCTATAATTCACCCCTCCACTTT